Presented here are 10 T cell receptor beta chains from one specimen sequenced in a study of T cell repertoires in cytomegalovirus infection. These receptors' targets are unknown. MiXCR, run by TCRdb on the reads, gives a single entry per CDR3 protein. The sample gives fewer than 650,000 distinct CDR3 sequences, over 35% of which show up once; 48% is in the top ten. The specimen comprised cultured PBMCs, sampled from culture after CMV antigen stimulation. The receptors shown here come from a human donor in good health (CMV status not recorded). Some clones in this sample may be carry-over from other donors' samples.

In its sample, this clonotype was seen a few times. This chain links TRBV11-2 with TRBJ1-2; D unclear. Germline V gene sequence: CDR1 SGHAT, CDR2 FQNNGV. V was pared by 3 bases and J by 4 bases, with 9 bases between. This CDR3 has 13 residues. CDR3 sequence reads: CASSFGEGYGYTF. The DNA for the CDR3 is TGTGCCAGCAGCTTTGGGGAGGGCTATGGCTACACCTTC.

V gene TRBV28 combines with J gene TRBJ1-6; 10 positions agree with TRBD1. CDR3 size: 17 residues. From germline, CDR1 is MDHEN and CDR2 SYDVKM. V shed 4 bases, J shed 6 bases, and the junction held 9 bases outside the gene matches. CDR3 DNA sequence: TGTGCCAGCAGTTCACCTCCTGGACAGGGGGGTAATTCACCCCTCCACTTT. Its translation is CASSSPPGQGGNSPLHF. Complete variable domain (other parts from reference TRBV28 and TRBJ1-6): DVKVTQSSRYLVKRTGEKVFLECVQDMDHENMFWYRQDPGLGLRLIYFSYDVKMKEKGDIPEGYSVSREKKERFSLILESASTNQTSMYLCASSSPPGQGGNSPLHFGNGTRLTVT.

Many counts were recorded for this clonotype. This chain uses TRBV6-1 with TRBJ2-6; TRBD2 agrees at 8 bases. The CDR3 length is 14 residues. J lost 2 bases, V lost 8 bases, and 2 bases had no gene match. Germline CDR1 is MNHNS and CDR2 is SASEGT. CDR3: CASGGGTGANVLTF. CDR3 in DNA: TGTGCCAGCGGCGGGGGGACTGGGGCCAACGTCCTGACTTTC.

V is TRBV7-9 and J is TRBJ1-4; D unresolved. The CDR3 runs to 16 residues. V was pared by 2 bases and J by 0 bases, with 10 bases between. Germline CDR1 and CDR2: SEHNR and FQNEAQ (reference sequence). The CDR3 sequence: CASSLKPAATNEKLFF. The CDR3 nucleotides read TGTGCCAGCAGCTTAAAACCAGCGGCAACTAATGAAAAACTGTTTTTT.

V gene TRBV28 combines with J gene TRBJ1-1; no definite D call. V was shortened by 0 bases and J by 11 bases, with 16 bases between the two germline ends. This CDR3 has 14 amino acids. Germline V gene data show CDR1 as MDHEN and CDR2 as SYDVKM. CDR3 residues: CASSLWAQAVVAFF. The CDR3 DNA sequence: TGTGCCAGCAGTTTATGGGCCCAGGCAGTAGTGGCTTTCTTT.

This chain connects TRBV12-3 or TRBV12-4 to TRBJ1-6, with 7 bases aligning to TRBD1. V dropped 4 bases and J dropped 7; count of bases not matched to a gene: 10. The length of the CDR3 is 16 residues. The CDR3 DNA follows: TGTGCCAGCAGTTCTGGCGGGACAGAAAGCAATTCACCCCTCCACTTT. Its translation: CASSSGGTESNSPLHF.

This clonotype appeared many times. This chain joins TRBV7-2 and TRBJ1-1; the match to TRBD1 covers 11 bases. Germline values: CDR1 SGHTA, CDR2 FQGNSA. V was clipped by 6 bases and J by 4 bases; unmatched bases: 7. This CDR3 has 15 amino acids. CDR3 sequence reads: CASRSPGQGVTEAFF. The CDR3 DNA sequence: TGTGCCAGCAGATCACCGGGACAGGGGGTCACTGAAGCTTTCTTT.

This clonotype was seen just once. V is TRBV28 and J is TRBJ2-4; 10 nucleotides agree with TRBD2. Trimming at V came to 5 bases and at J to 5 bases, leaving 9 bases not matched to a gene. The CDR3 has 16 residues. In germline, CDR1 is MDHEN, CDR2 SYDVKM. The CDR3 DNA reads TGTGCCAGCAGTCCCTCAGCGGGAGGGTTTCAAAACATTCAGTACTTC. Its protein is CASSPSAGGFQNIQYF.

V usage is TRBV30 and J usage is TRBJ1-2; 8 bases agree with TRBD1. Per germline, CDR1 GTSNPN and CDR2 SVGIG (reference sequence). V lost 5 bases and J lost 8; bases outside the gene matches: 13. The CDR3 sequence is 14 residues long. CDR3: CAWAGGAAQGGYTF. Here the CDR3 DNA reads TGTGCCTGGGCAGGGGGCGCCGCTCAAGGGGGCTACACCTTC.

In this sample, this clonotype turned up a few times. This chain uses TRBV28 with TRBJ1-2, with a weak D call TRBD1 (5 bases). The ends were cut back, 8 bases at V and 6 bases at J, with 16 bases in the middle. CDR1 and CDR2 (germline): MDHEN, SYDVKM. The CDR3 consists of 13 residues. The DNA of the CDR3 is TGTGCCAGCGGAAATATCAGGGTTGATGGCTACACCTTC. Translating it yields CASGNIRVDGYTF.